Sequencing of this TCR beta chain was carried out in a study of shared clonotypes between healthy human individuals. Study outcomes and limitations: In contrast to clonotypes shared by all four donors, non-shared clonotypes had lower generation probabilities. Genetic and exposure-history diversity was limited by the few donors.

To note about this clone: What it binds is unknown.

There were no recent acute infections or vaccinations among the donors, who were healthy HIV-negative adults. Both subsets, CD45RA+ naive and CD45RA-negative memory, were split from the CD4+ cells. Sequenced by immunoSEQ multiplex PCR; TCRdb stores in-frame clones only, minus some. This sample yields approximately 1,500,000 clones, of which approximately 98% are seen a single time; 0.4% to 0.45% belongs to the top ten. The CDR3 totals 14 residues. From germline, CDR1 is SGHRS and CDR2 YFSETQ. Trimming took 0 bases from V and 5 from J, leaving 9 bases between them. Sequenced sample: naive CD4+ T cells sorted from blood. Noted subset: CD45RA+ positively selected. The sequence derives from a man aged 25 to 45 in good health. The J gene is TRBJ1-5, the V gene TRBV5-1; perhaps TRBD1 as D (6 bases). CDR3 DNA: TGCGCCAGCAGCTTGGGACAGGCTGATCAGCCCCAGCATTTT. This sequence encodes CASSLGQADQPQHF.